This T cell receptor (beta chain) came from a study of naive and memory T cell subsets. Four subsets defined by CD45RA and CD27 were sorted after CD3, CD4, CD8 and live/dead staining. This CDR3 is built from 17 residues. The V segment lost 0 bases and the J segment 4 bases; nucleotides outside the gene matches: 9. Germline CDR1 and CDR2: SQVTM and ANQGSEA. An equimolar mix of two oligonucleotides served as the beta constant-region primer for TRBC1 and TRBC2. Nested alpha and beta constant-region primers with the SP2 primer drove four PCR rounds on ligated cDNA. TCRdb reprocessed the UMI-ligation and nested PCR reads with MiXCR, giving one entry per CDR3 protein. The sample lists around 130,000 distinct CDR3 sequences; 35% to 40% were seen once.

The V call is TRBV29-1, the J call TRBJ2-6; 7 bases are shared with TRBD1. This clonotype was obtained from a human donor in good health. Sequenced input: central memory CD4+ T cells from blood. This chain's CDR3 is CSVEDESRGRGANVLTF. The CDR3 nucleotides are TGCAGCGTTGAAGATGAGTCGAGGGGGCGAGGGGCCAACGTCCTGACTTTC.